This TCR beta chain was obtained from a study of blood T cell repertoires in COVID-19. On the study more broadly: Samples came from the United States, Italy and Spain, spanning acute and convalescent COVID-19. T cells, B-cell-depleted T cells, or PBMCs supplied cDNA or gDNA.

Germline lookup yields CDR1 SGHAT and CDR2 FQDESV (reference sequence). Trimming at V came to 2 bases and at J to 10 bases, leaving 7 bases not matched to a gene. The CDR3 consists of 15 residues. Generated by immunoSEQ multiplex PCR, the TCRdb table keeps only in-frame clones and is missing some. Of just over 350,000 clones listed, about 88% were seen once; the top ten hold almost 3%. The study assigned cohorts using participant-reported clinical history. The recovered donors of Cohort 3 showed two negative PCRs, clearance, or symptom resolution. The chain couples TRBV11-1 to TRBJ1-6, with TRBD1 matching 8 bases. Sample: PBMCs or T cells enriched from blood (not recorded which). This receptor was taken from a woman between 25 and 40 years old who had recovered from COVID-19. This chain's CDR3 is CASSLQTGDVSPLHF. Here the CDR3 DNA reads TGTGCCAGCAGCTTACAGACAGGGGATGTCTCACCCCTCCACTTT.